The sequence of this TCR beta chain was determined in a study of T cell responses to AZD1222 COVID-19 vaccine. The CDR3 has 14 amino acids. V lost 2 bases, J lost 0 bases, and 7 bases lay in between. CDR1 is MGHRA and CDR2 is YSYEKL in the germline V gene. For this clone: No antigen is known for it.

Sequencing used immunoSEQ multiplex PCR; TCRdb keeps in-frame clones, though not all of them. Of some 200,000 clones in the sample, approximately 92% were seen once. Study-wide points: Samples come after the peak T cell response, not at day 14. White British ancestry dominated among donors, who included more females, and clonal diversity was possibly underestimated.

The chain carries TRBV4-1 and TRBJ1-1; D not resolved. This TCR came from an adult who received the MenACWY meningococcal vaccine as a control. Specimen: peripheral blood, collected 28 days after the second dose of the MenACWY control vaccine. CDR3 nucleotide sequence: TGCGCCAGCAGCCAACCGATTCTGAACACTGAAGCTTTCTTT. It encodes CASSQPILNTEAFF.